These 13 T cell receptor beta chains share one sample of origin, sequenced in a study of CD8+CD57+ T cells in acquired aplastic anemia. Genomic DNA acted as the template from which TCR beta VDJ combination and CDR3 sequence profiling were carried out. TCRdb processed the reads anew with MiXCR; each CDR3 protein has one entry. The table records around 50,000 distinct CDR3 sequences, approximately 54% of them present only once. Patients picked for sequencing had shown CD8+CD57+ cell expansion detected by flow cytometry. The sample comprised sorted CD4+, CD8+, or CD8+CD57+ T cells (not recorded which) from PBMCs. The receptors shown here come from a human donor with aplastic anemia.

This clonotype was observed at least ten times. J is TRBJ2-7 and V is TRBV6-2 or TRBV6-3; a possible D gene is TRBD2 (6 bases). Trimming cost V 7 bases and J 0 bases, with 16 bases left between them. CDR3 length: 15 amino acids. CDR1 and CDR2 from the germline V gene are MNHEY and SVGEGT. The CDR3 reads CASNHIRESSYEQYF. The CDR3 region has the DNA TGTGCCAGCAATCATATCCGGGAGAGCTCCTACGAGCAGTACTTC.

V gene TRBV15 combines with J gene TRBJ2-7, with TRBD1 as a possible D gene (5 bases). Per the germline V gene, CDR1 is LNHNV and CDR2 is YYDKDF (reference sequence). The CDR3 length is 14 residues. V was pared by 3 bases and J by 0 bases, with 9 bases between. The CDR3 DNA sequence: TGTGCCACCAGCAGGGACATAGCCTCCTACGAGCAGTACTTC. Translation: CATSRDIASYEQYF. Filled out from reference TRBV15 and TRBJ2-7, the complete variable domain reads DAMVIQNPRYQVTQFGKPVTLSCSQTLNHNVMYWYQQKSSQAPKLLFHYYDKDFNNEADTPDNFQSRRPNTSFCFLDIRSPGLGDTAMYLCATSRDIASYEQYFGPGTRLTVT.

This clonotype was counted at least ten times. This chain's CDR3 is CASSPRQGGGNTIYF. CDR3 in DNA: TGTGCCAGCAGCCCCCGACAGGGTGGTGGAAACACCATATATTTT. The chain recombines TRBV7-6 with TRBJ1-3; TRBD1 aligns across 7 bases. CDR3 length: 15 amino acids. In germline, CDR1 is SGHVS, CDR2 FNYEAQ. With 5 bases clipped from V and 3 bases from J, the junction kept 7 bases outside the gene matches.

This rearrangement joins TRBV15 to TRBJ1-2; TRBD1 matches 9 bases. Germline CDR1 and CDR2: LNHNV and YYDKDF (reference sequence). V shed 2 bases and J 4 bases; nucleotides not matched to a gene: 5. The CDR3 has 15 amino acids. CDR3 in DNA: TGTGCCACCAGCAGACCCGACAGGGGGGGCTATGGCTACACCTTC. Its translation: CATSRPDRGGYGYTF.

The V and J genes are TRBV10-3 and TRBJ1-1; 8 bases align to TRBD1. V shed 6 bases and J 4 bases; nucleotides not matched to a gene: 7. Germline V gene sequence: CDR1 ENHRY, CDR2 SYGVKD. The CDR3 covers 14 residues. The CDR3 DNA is TGTGCCATCAGCGCCGACAGGGGTGGCACTGAAGCTTTCTTT. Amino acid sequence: CAISADRGGTEAFF.

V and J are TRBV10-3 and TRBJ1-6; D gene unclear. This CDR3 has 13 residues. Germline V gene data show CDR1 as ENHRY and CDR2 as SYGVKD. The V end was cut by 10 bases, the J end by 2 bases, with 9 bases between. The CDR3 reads CASGRTYNSPLHF. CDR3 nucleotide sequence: TGTGCCAGCGGGAGAACCTATAATTCACCCCTCCACTTT.

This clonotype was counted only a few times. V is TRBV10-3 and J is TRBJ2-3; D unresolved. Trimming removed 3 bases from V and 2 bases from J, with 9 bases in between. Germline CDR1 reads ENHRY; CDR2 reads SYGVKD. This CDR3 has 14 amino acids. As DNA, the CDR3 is TGTGCCATCAGTGACGACACTATCACAGATACGCAGTATTTT. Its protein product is CAISDDTITDTQYF.

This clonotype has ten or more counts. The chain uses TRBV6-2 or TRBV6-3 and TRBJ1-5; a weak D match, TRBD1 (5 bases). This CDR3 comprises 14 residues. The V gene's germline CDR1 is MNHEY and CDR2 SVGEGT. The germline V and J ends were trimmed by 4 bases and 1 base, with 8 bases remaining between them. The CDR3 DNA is TGTGCCAGCAGTTTCCGACAGAGCAATCAGCCCCAGCATTTT. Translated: CASSFRQSNQPQHF.

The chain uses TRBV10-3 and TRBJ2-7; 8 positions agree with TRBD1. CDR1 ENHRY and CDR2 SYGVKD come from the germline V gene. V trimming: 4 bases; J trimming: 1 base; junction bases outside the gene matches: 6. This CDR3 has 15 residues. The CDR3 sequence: CAISASTGGSYEQYF. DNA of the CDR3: TGTGCCATCAGTGCTTCCACAGGGGGTTCCTACGAGCAGTACTTC.

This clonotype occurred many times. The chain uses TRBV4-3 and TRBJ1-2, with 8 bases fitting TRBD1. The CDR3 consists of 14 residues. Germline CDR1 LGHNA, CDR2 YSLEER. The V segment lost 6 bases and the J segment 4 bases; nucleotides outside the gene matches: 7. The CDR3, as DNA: TGCGCCAGCAGTCAGGACAGGGCGTTCTATGGCTACACCTTC. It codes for CASSQDRAFYGYTF.

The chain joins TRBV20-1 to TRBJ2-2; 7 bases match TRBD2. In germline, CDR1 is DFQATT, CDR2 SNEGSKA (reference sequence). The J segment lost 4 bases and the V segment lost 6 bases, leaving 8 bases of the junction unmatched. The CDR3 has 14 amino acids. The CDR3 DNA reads TGCAGTGCGCGTCTCAGGGAGGGCACCGGGGAGCTGTTTTTT. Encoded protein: CSARLREGTGELFF.

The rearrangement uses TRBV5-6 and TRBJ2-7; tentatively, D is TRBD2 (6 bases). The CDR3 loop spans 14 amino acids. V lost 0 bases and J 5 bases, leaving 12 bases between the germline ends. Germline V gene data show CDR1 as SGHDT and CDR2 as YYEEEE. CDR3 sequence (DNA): TGTGCCAGCAGCTTGGTCGGGAGTCCGGACGAGCAGTACTTC. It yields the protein CASSLVGSPDEQYF.

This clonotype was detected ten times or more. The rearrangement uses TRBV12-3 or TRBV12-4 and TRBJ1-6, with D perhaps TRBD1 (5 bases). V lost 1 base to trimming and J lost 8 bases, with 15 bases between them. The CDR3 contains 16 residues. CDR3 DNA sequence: TGTGCCAGCAGTTTAGAAAGGGAGGGGCCTCATTCACCCCTCCACTTT. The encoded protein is CASSLEREGPHSPLHF.